Detailed here is one TCR beta chain. No antigen is known for it. The data stem from a study of shared clonotypes between healthy human individuals. Study-wide results and limits: Lower generation probabilities were found for non-shared clonotypes than for those shared by all four donors.

The germline CDR1 and CDR2 sequences are SGHRS and YFSETQ. The V gene lost 2 bases and the J gene lost 2 bases, with 8 bases spanning the gap. The CDR3 has 13 amino acids. Original data processing: For the immunoSEQ data, sequences were junction-only without quality scores, so filtering differed. The assay was immunoSEQ multiplex PCR, and TCRdb's table has in-frame clones only and misses some. V and J calls and clone size are given by that table; D and trimming were obtained from the DNA. This sample has roughly 2,500,000 clones; 93% occur once, and the top ten carry about 0.39%. The receptor's source is a young man in good health. Some clones in this sample may be carry-over from other donors' samples. The gene calls are TRBV5-1 and TRBJ2-7; unclear D gene. Material: naive CD4+ T cells from PBMCs. Subset meaning: CD45RA+ positively selected. DNA of the CDR3: TGCGCCAGCAGCTTTATAGGAGCCTACGAGCAGTACTTC. Its translation: CASSFIGAYEQYF.